Shown below are 14 T cell receptor beta chains from a single sample sequenced in a study of T cell repertoires in cytomegalovirus infection. Via MiXCR, TCRdb re-called the reads, giving one row per CDR3 protein. The sample yields 500,000 or so distinct CDR3 sequences, 16% seen once. Sequencing was carried out using CD8+ T cells from PBMCs. The receptors shown here come from a human donor in good health (CMV status not recorded). Some clones in this sample may be carry-over from other donors' samples.

This clonotype has ten or more counts. The genes are TRBV5-4 and TRBJ2-7; no reliable D call. V was pared by 1 base and J by 5 bases, with 16 bases between. The CDR3 runs 15 residues. Germline V gene data show CDR1 as SGHNT and CDR2 as YYREEE (reference sequence). CDR3 bases: TGTGCCAGCAGCTTGAGATTAGCCCCAGAAGACGAGCAGTACTTC. Translating it yields CASSLRLAPEDEQYF.

This clonotype was observed at least ten times. The CDR3 reads CASTALADANEKLFF. CDR3 DNA sequence: TGTGCCAGCACCGCACTTGCAGACGCTAATGAAAAACTGTTTTTT. The chain recombines TRBV12-3 or TRBV12-4 with TRBJ1-4; D is uncertain. This CDR3 is built from 15 residues. V shed 7 bases and J shed 3 bases, with 15 bases lying between them.

V is TRBV15 and J is TRBJ2-6; D may be TRBD1 (5 bases). This CDR3 region has 17 residues. CDR1 and CDR2 from the germline V gene are LNHNV and YYDKDF (reference sequence). V lost 3 bases to trimming and J lost 1 base, with 13 bases between them. The CDR3 DNA sequence: TGTGCCACCAGCAGGGAGAGAGCAGGGTCTGGGGCCAACGTCCTGACTTTC. This translates into CATSRERAGSGANVLTF.

This clonotype was detected ten times or more. V gene TRBV15 combines with J gene TRBJ2-1, with unresolved D. The germline V and J ends were trimmed by 4 bases and 7 bases, with 11 bases remaining between them. Per germline, CDR1 LNHNV and CDR2 YYDKDF (reference sequence). CDR3 length: 13 residues. CDR3 sequence: CATSTKGPNEQFF. The CDR3 DNA reads as TGTGCCACCAGCACCAAAGGACCTAATGAGCAGTTCTTC.

The chain has TRBV30 and TRBJ2-3; unclear D gene. CDR1 is GTSNPN and CDR2 is SVGIG in the germline V gene (reference sequence). V shed 0 bases and J shed 5 bases, with 9 bases lying between them. The CDR3 has 13 amino acids. The CDR3 coding sequence is TGTGCCTGGAGTGTGTTAGGCGGAGATACGCAGTATTTT. It is translated as CAWSVLGGDTQYF. Full variable domain (outside the CDR3, taken from reference TRBV30 and TRBJ2-3): SQTIHQWPATLVQPVGSPLSLECTVEGTSNPNLYWYRQAAGRGLQLLFYSVGIGQISSEVPQNLSASRPQDRQFILSSKKLLLSDSGFYLCAWSVLGGDTQYFGPGTRLTVL.

Worth noting for this clonotype: A read error may produce the germline difference seen at one junction end. The genes are TRBV7-7 and TRBJ2-5, with 8 bases that match TRBD1. The CDR3 runs 14 residues. The germline gives CDR1 SSHAT, CDR2 FNYEAQ (reference sequence). The CDR3 coding sequence is TGTGCTAGCAGCTCCAGGGGGCAGGGGGAGACCCAGTACTTC. Translated, it gives CASSSRGQGETQYF.

This clonotype was recorded many times. The V call is TRBV7-8, the J call TRBJ1-4; TRBD1 might be the D (5 bases). Germline V gives CDR1 SGHVS, CDR2 FQNEAQ. V shed 2 bases and J shed 6 bases, with 13 bases lying between them. The CDR3 is 15 amino acids. The CDR3 DNA reads as TGTGCCAGCAGCTTACCGGGGACCCGAGATGAAAAACTGTTTTTT. It yields the protein CASSLPGTRDEKLFF.

This clonotype was seen only a few times. This rearrangement joins TRBV5-1 to TRBJ2-1; tentative D call: TRBD2 (6 bases). Trimming removed 4 bases from V and 0 bases from J, with 11 bases in between. The CDR3 consists of 15 residues. The germline CDR1 and CDR2 sequences are SGHRS and YFSETQ. Here the CDR3 reads CASSAERASYNEQFF. The CDR3 bases are TGCGCCAGCAGCGCTGAGCGGGCCTCCTACAATGAGCAGTTCTTC. The full variable domain, its missing parts supplied by reference TRBV5-1 and TRBJ2-1, is KAGVTQTPRYLIKTRGQQVTLSCSPISGHRSVSWYQQTPGQGLQFLFEYFSETQRNKGNFPGRFSGRQFSNSRSEMNVSTLELGDSALYLCASSAERASYNEQFFGPGTRLTVL.

The chain carries TRBV19 and TRBJ1-5; 8 bases agree with TRBD1. Per germline, CDR1 LNHDA and CDR2 SQIVND (reference sequence). This CDR3 region has 16 residues. With 5 bases clipped from V and 4 bases from J, the junction kept 10 bases outside the gene matches. The CDR3 spells CASSHDRGLPNQPQHF. In DNA form, the CDR3 reads TGTGCCAGTAGTCATGACAGGGGTCTTCCTAATCAGCCCCAGCATTTT.

The table lists this clonotype with many counts. The rearrangement uses TRBV6-5 and TRBJ2-1; 7 bases line up with TRBD2. This CDR3 is built from 17 residues. Germline-derived CDR1 and CDR2 are MNHEY and SVGAGI. V trimming: 2 bases; J trimming: 5 bases; junction bases outside the gene matches: 12. CDR3 sequence (DNA): TGTGCCAGCAGTTACGGCCGTCGGGAGGCCCCCCACAATGAGCAGTTCTTC. Its protein product is CASSYGRREAPHNEQFF.

There are many counts of this clonotype. The CDR3 spells CASSRGNNEQFF. The CDR3 region has the DNA TGTGCCAGCAGCCGGGGGAACAATGAGCAGTTCTTC. The gene calls are TRBV7-9 and TRBJ2-1; D is perhaps TRBD2 (6 bases). CDR3 size: 12 residues. The ends were cut back, 5 bases at V and 5 bases at J, with 7 bases in the middle. Germline V CDR1 and CDR2: SEHNR, FQNEAQ (reference sequence).

This clonotype was seen ten or more times. V usage is TRBV27 and J usage is TRBJ2-5; D may match TRBD1 or TRBD2 (5 bases each). The ends were cut back, 5 bases at V and 4 bases at J, with 14 bases in the middle. Looked up from germline, CDR1 is MNHEY and CDR2 is SMNVEV (reference sequence). This CDR3 has 14 amino acids. The CDR3 sequence: CASSPRGRGETQYF. The CDR3 bases are TGTGCCAGCAGTCCCCGGGGCAGAGGAGAGACCCAGTACTTC.

This rearrangement joins TRBV25-1 to TRBJ1-1; D is ambiguous. This CDR3 region has 11 residues. Germline values: CDR1 MGHDK, CDR2 SYGVNS. V was trimmed by 3 bases and J by 7 bases, leaving 6 bases between them. This chain's CDR3 is CASSDQFEAFF. CDR3 DNA: TGTGCCAGCAGTGACCAGTTTGAAGCTTTCTTT.

This clonotype has ten or more counts. The V call is TRBV12-3 or TRBV12-4, the J call TRBJ1-2, with D hard to call. The CDR3 is made up of 13 amino acids. V was trimmed by 4 bases and J by 5 bases, leaving 11 bases between them. The CDR3 here is CASSYDRGYGYTF. In DNA form, the CDR3 reads TGTGCCAGCAGTTATGACCGTGGGTATGGCTACACCTTC.